These 15 T cell receptor beta chains came from one sample sequenced in a study of T cell responses to AZD1222 COVID-19 vaccine. Data came from immunoSEQ multiplex PCR; TCRdb stores just in-frame clones and leaves some out. The table has 90,000 to 150,000 clones, 88% seen once; the top ten hold less than 4%. Sample: peripheral blood, taken 28 days after the second AZD1222 dose. These receptors all come from an adult who received the AZD1222 COVID-19 vaccine.

V usage is TRBV3-1 (or the pseudogene TRBV3-2) and J usage is TRBJ1-4, with D possibly TRBD1 on 5 matching bases. Trimming took off 1 base at V and 0 bases at J, with 6 bases between the two ends. The CDR3 spans 15 residues. Germline V CDR1 and CDR2: LGHDT, YNNKEL (reference sequence). The CDR3 coding sequence is TGTGCCAGCAGCCAAGCGACAGCAACTAATGAAAAACTGTTTTTT. It is translated as CASSQATATNEKLFF.

The CDR3 is CASSWGRDTEAFF. In DNA, the CDR3 is TGTGCCAGCAGTTGGGGACGGGACACTGAAGCTTTCTTT. J is TRBJ1-1 and V is TRBV12-3 or TRBV12-4, with D possibly matching TRBD1 (5 bases). Trimming cost V 4 bases and J 3 bases, with 9 bases left between them. The CDR3 is 13 amino acids.

This rearrangement joins TRBV10-3 to TRBJ2-2; no firm D call. Germline CDR1 and CDR2: ENHRY and SYGVKD. The CDR3 has 12 residues. The V gene lost 3 bases and the J gene lost 6 bases, with 5 bases spanning the gap. The CDR3 DNA follows: TGTGCCATCAGTGAAGCAGCCGGGGAGCTGTTTTTT. It is translated as CAISEAAGELFF.

The chain carries TRBV5-4 and TRBJ2-1; 9 bases map to TRBD1. V shed 0 bases and J 2 bases; nucleotides not matched to a gene: 3. In germline, CDR1 is SGHNT, CDR2 YYREEE (reference sequence). This CDR3 spans 16 amino acids. CDR3 DNA: TGTGCCAGCAGCTTGGGGGGGACAGGGACCTACAATGAGCAGTTCTTC. Amino acid sequence: CASSLGGTGTYNEQFF.

The V gene is TRBV18, the J gene TRBJ2-5, with D possibly being TRBD1 or TRBD2 (5 bases each). V lost 5 bases and J 3 bases, leaving 10 bases between the germline ends. In germline, CDR1 is KGHSH, CDR2 LQKENI. CDR3 length equals 13 residues. Here the CDR3 DNA reads TGTGCCAGCTCAAAGGTGGGGGAAGAGACCCAGTACTTC. Amino acid sequence: CASSKVGEETQYF.

The genes are TRBV18 and TRBJ1-2; D is undetermined. V dropped 4 bases and J dropped 2 bases, with 8 bases sitting between them. Per the germline V gene, CDR1 is KGHSH and CDR2 is LQKENI. The CDR3 is 13 amino acids. In DNA, the CDR3 is TGTGCCAGCTCACTAACAGAGAACTATGGCTACACCTTC. Translating gives CASSLTENYGYTF.

The rearrangement uses TRBV11-3 and TRBJ2-3; 8 nucleotides line up with TRBD2. Germline V lookup: CDR1 SGHNT, CDR2 YENEEA. The CDR3 runs to 16 residues. J lost 3 bases, V lost 5 bases, and 10 bases had no gene match. CDR3 coding DNA: TGTGCCAGCAGCCCCACGGGGGGGGGTGCGACAGATACGCAGTATTTT. It translates to CASSPTGGGATDTQYF.

The chain recombines TRBV4-2 with TRBJ2-7; perhaps TRBD1 as D (5 bases). Trimming stripped 0 bases from V and 0 bases from J, with 9 bases between. The germline V gene encodes CDR1 LGHNA and CDR2 YNFKEQ. The CDR3 covers 15 residues. The CDR3 nucleotides are TGTGCCAGCAGCCAAGAACAGGCGATCTCCTACGAGCAGTACTTC. It is translated as CASSQEQAISYEQYF.

The table lists this clone with a few counts. This chain connects TRBV27 to TRBJ2-5, with D perhaps matching TRBD2 (6 bases). Trimming removed 6 bases at V and 4 bases at J, with 12 bases between. Germline values: CDR1 MNHEY, CDR2 SMNVEV (reference sequence). The CDR3 length is 13 residues. The DNA for the CDR3 is TGTGCCAGCAGCGCCGGGAGAAGAGAGACCCAGTACTTC. It is translated as CASSAGRRETQYF.

V gene TRBV6-2 or TRBV6-3 combines with J gene TRBJ2-3, with 7 bases matching TRBD2. V was clipped by 2 bases and J by 2 bases; unmatched bases: 7. CDR1 MNHEY and CDR2 SVGEGT come from the germline V gene. The CDR3 is made up of 16 amino acids. CDR3 loop: CASSYKRGPLTDTQYF. The CDR3, as DNA: TGTGCCAGCAGTTACAAGCGGGGACCCCTCACAGATACGCAGTATTTT.

J is TRBJ2-7 and V is TRBV3-1 (or the pseudogene TRBV3-2); weak D call: TRBD1 (6 bases). CDR1 and CDR2 from the germline V gene are LGHDT and YNNKEL (reference sequence). The CDR3 loop spans 15 amino acids. V was pared by 4 bases and J by 0 bases, with 13 bases between. CDR3 nucleotides: TGTGCCAGCAGCCCACACGGGACATACTCCTACGAGCAGTACTTC. The encoded protein is CASSPHGTYSYEQYF.

This rearrangement joins TRBV19 to TRBJ1-2, with 8 bases that match TRBD1. The J segment lost 2 bases and the V segment lost 9 bases, leaving 8 bases of the junction unmatched. The CDR3 has 14 amino acids. Per the germline V gene, CDR1 is LNHDA and CDR2 is SQIVND (reference sequence). The CDR3 sequence: CASESWDRNYGYTF. In nucleotides, the CDR3 is TGTGCCAGCGAATCCTGGGACAGGAACTATGGCTACACCTTC.

J is TRBJ2-7 and V is TRBV7-8; TRBD2 is a possible D gene (6 bases). The CDR3 length is 15 residues. Trimming removed 0 bases from V and 11 bases from J, with 20 bases in between. Germline CDR1 is SGHVS and CDR2 is FQNEAQ. In DNA form, the CDR3 reads TGTGCCAGCAGCTTAGCCGTTCCGGGCCATGGAGGGAAGTACTTC. It encodes CASSLAVPGHGGKYF.

As to this clone: Other DNA sequences of this sample code for an identical CDR3. The chain recombines TRBV9 with TRBJ1-2; 7 bases are shared with TRBD1. The CDR3 runs 13 residues. V lost 0 bases and J lost 5; bases outside the gene matches: 1. Germline V gene lookup returns CDR1 SGDLS and CDR2 YYNGEE. This chain's CDR3 is CASSVGQGYGYTF. In DNA, the CDR3 is TGTGCCAGCAGCGTAGGACAGGGTTATGGCTACACCTTC.

V and J are TRBV24-1 and TRBJ1-1, with 7 bases matching TRBD1. The germline V gene encodes CDR1 KGHDR and CDR2 SFDVKD. The CDR3 consists of 12 residues. Trimming took 6 bases from V and 4 from J; bases not matched to a gene: 1. Written as DNA, the CDR3 is TGTGCCACCAGTAAGGGGGCCACTGAAGCTTTCTTT. Translated: CATSKGATEAFF.